The 31 T cell receptor beta chains below all came from one sample that was sequenced in a study of cytomegalovirus exposure and HLA in healthy donors. The PCR made use of 60 Vbeta and 13 Jbeta primers. Generated by immunoSEQ multiplex PCR, the TCRdb table keeps only in-frame clones and is missing some. The repertoire holds under 200,000 clones, with 70% to 80% as singletons. Sequenced input: PBMCs. Receptors were obtained from a middle-aged woman in good health and CMV-seronegative.

This chain joins TRBV29-1 and TRBJ2-7, with TRBD2 matching over 12 bases. Losses at the gene ends were 1 base for V and 7 bases for J; bases not matched to a gene: 2. In germline, CDR1 is SQVTM, CDR2 ANQGSEA. The CDR3 contains 13 residues. The CDR3 DNA is TGCAGCGTTGAAGGGACTAGCGGGAATGAGCAGTACTTC. This sequence encodes CSVEGTSGNEQYF.

This clone came up a few times. V gene TRBV9 combines with J gene TRBJ2-5; D is possibly TRBD1 (6 bases). The CDR3 consists of 15 residues. Germline V gene lookup returns CDR1 SGDLS and CDR2 YYNGEE. With 4 bases removed from V and 0 bases from J, the gap between germline ends came to 13 bases. The CDR3 DNA reads TGTGCCAGCAGCCCTCAGAGGGGGAACCAAGAGACCCAGTACTTC. This translates into CASSPQRGNQETQYF.

The rearrangement links TRBV11-2 to TRBJ2-1; 7 nucleotides match TRBD1. CDR1 and CDR2 from the germline V gene are SGHAT and FQNNGV. The CDR3 length is 15 residues. Trimming removed 5 bases from V and 3 bases from J; junction bases left unmatched: 7. DNA of the CDR3: TGTGCCAGCAGCCCGCGACAGGGTATCTACAATGAGCAGTTCTTC. This gives the protein CASSPRQGIYNEQFF.

The chain employs TRBV10-1 and TRBJ1-1, with D uncertain. Germline V gene lookup returns CDR1 WNHNN and CDR2 SYGVQD (reference sequence). This CDR3 comprises 12 residues. The V gene lost 4 bases and the J gene lost 4 bases, with 7 bases spanning the gap. CDR3 residues: CASSAGITEAFF. In nucleotides, the CDR3 is TGCGCCAGCAGTGCGGGGATCACTGAAGCTTTCTTT.

In its sample, this clone was seen a few times. The gene calls are TRBV5-6 and TRBJ1-5; 7 bases map to TRBD1. The CDR3 length is 15 residues. Germline assignment: CDR1 SGHDT and CDR2 YYEEEE. V lost 4 bases to trimming and J lost 5 bases; unmatched junction nucleotides: 9. CDR3 bases: TGTGCCAGCAGCACCCCGGGACAGAAAGATCAGCCCCAGCATTTT. Its protein product is CASSTPGQKDQPQHF.

The V and J genes are TRBV6-1 and TRBJ1-2; D unclear. V lost 6 bases and J 12 bases, leaving 20 bases between the germline ends. The V gene's germline CDR1 is MNHNS and CDR2 SASEGT. CDR3 size: 13 residues. The CDR3 sequence is CASSDGPRGLHTF. The CDR3 DNA sequence: TGTGCCAGCAGCGACGGGCCCCGCGGACTTCACACCTTC.

The chain combines TRBV29-1 with TRBJ1-3, with D unresolved. CDR1 is SQVTM, CDR2 ANQGSEA, per germline. V lost 5 bases and J lost 4, with 15 bases in between. This CDR3 comprises 14 residues. CDR3 in amino acids: CSVSVDGGGNTIYF. CDR3 bases: TGCAGCGTTTCCGTGGACGGAGGCGGAAACACCATATATTTT.

V gene TRBV6-1 combines with J gene TRBJ1-1, with 8 bases that match TRBD1. The CDR3 is 15 amino acids. Looked up from germline, CDR1 is MNHNS and CDR2 is SASEGT. J was trimmed by 2 bases and V by 8 bases; bases with no gene match: 10. The CDR3 DNA is TGTGCCAGCTTGACCCAAGACAGGGGTAACACTGAAGCTTTCTTT. This sequence encodes CASLTQDRGNTEAFF.

J is TRBJ2-5 and V is TRBV11-2; a possible D gene is TRBD2 (6 bases). V gave up 5 bases and J gave up 2 bases, with 15 bases separating them. CDR1 and CDR2 from the germline V gene are SGHAT and FQNNGV. This CDR3 is built from 15 residues. In nucleotides, the CDR3 is TGTGCCAGCAGCGCCCCGGGAGTTGGGCAAGAGACCCAGTACTTC. It specifies CASSAPGVGQETQYF.

J is TRBJ1-6 and V is TRBV27; D not certain. With 5 bases removed from V and 5 bases from J, the gap between germline ends came to 13 bases. This CDR3 is 15 amino acids long. The germline V gene encodes CDR1 MNHEY and CDR2 SMNVEV (reference sequence). This chain's CDR3 is CASSLLISNNSPLHF. In DNA form, the CDR3 reads TGTGCCAGCAGTCTTCTAATAAGCAATAATTCACCCCTCCACTTT.

The CDR3 region has the DNA TGTGCCAGCAGCTCGCCCGGGACAGGGTACACTGAAGCTTTCTTT. This codes for CASSSPGTGYTEAFF. The chain uses TRBV7-9 and TRBJ1-1; the match to TRBD1 covers 9 bases. J lost 3 bases, V lost 4 bases, and 6 bases had no gene match. The V gene's germline CDR1 is SEHNR and CDR2 FQNEAQ (reference sequence). The CDR3 is 15 residues long.

V is TRBV5-1 and J is TRBJ2-6, with a possible D match to TRBD1 (5 bases). The CDR3 is 18 residues long. CDR1 SGHRS and CDR2 YFSETQ come from the germline V gene. V shed 3 bases and J shed 3 bases, with 19 bases lying between them. CDR3 loop: CASSWVISGSVGANVLTF. The CDR3 nucleotides are TGCGCCAGCAGCTGGGTGATTTCAGGGTCCGTTGGGGCCAACGTCCTGACTTTC.

This chain uses TRBV7-3 with TRBJ1-5; 7 bases map to TRBD1. This CDR3 spans 15 amino acids. In germline, CDR1 is SGHTA, CDR2 FQGTGA. The V gene end was trimmed by 5 bases and the J gene end by 10 bases; junction bases not matched to a gene: 14. As DNA, the CDR3 is TGTGCCAGCAGCCTACTACAGGGGAGCCTGAGTCCCCAGCATTTT. Protein product: CASSLLQGSLSPQHF.

The chain recombines TRBV5-6 with TRBJ2-1; D is unresolved. The germline V gene encodes CDR1 SGHDT and CDR2 YYEEEE. CDR3 length: 12 amino acids. V dropped 0 bases and J dropped 9 bases, with 7 bases sitting between them. The CDR3 protein is CASSLGGGEQFF. In DNA, the CDR3 is TGTGCCAGCAGCTTGGGAGGCGGTGAGCAGTTCTTC.

There are a few counts of this clone. This chain joins TRBV30 and TRBJ2-7; D is possibly TRBD2 (6 bases). Trimming pared 5 bases from V and 7 bases from J, leaving 18 bases between. Germline lookup yields CDR1 GTSNPN and CDR2 SVGIG (reference sequence). This CDR3 is 13 amino acids long. The DNA for the CDR3 is TGTGCCTGGCAGAGCGGGCTGGCGGGGGAGCAGTACTTC. It is translated as CAWQSGLAGEQYF.

This clone was seen only a few times. This chain links TRBV6-1 with TRBJ2-7, with D tentatively TRBD1 (5 bases). CDR3 length equals 13 residues. CDR1 is MNHNS, CDR2 SASEGT, per germline. The V end lost 8 bases, the J end lost 2 bases, and 13 bases lay between the germline ends. The CDR3: CASEGVYTYEQYF. CDR3 nucleotides: TGTGCCAGCGAAGGGGTCTATACCTACGAGCAGTACTTC.

The genes are TRBV6-6 and TRBJ1-2, with a weak D call TRBD1 (5 bases). The CDR3 loop spans 15 amino acids. CDR1 is MNHNY and CDR2 is SVGAGI in the germline V gene (reference sequence). The V gene lost 4 bases and the J gene lost 4 bases, with 16 bases spanning the gap. This chain's CDR3 is CASSSAGKEGYGYTF. The CDR3 DNA reads TGTGCCAGCAGTTCCGCAGGGAAGGAGGGCTATGGCTACACCTTC.

The rearrangement uses TRBV30 and TRBJ1-3; 8 positions match TRBD1. V lost 0 bases and J lost 7; bases outside the gene matches: 8. There are 15 residues in the CDR3. Germline V CDR1 and CDR2: GTSNPN, SVGIG (reference sequence). In DNA, the CDR3 is TGTGCCTGGAGTGTAGGTGGGACAGGACGGAACACCATATATTTT. This translates into CAWSVGGTGRNTIYF. Looking up the rest from reference TRBV30 and TRBJ1-3 gives the full variable domain: SQTIHQWPATLVQPVGSPLSLECTVEGTSNPNLYWYRQAAGRGLQLLFYSVGIGQISSEVPQNLSASRPQDRQFILSSKKLLLSDSGFYLCAWSVGGTGRNTIYFGEGSWLTVV.

About this clone itself: This sample also contains other DNA sequences that code for the same CDR3. The CDR3 DNA reads TGTGCCAGCAGTCCCACCCGGGTTAGCGGGTCCTACGAGCAGTACTTC. It translates to CASSPTRVSGSYEQYF. The chain links TRBV7-9 to TRBJ2-7, with 7 bases lining up with TRBD2. The germline V gene encodes CDR1 SEHNR and CDR2 FQNEAQ (reference sequence). V dropped 6 bases and J dropped 1; count of bases not matched to a gene: 12. The CDR3 covers 16 residues. The full variable domain, in which reference TRBV7-9 and TRBJ2-7 provide the parts outside the CDR3, is DTGVSQNPRHKITKRGQNVTFRCDPISEHNRLYWYRQTLGQGPEFLTYFQNEAQLEKSRLLSDRFSAERPKGSFSTLEIQRTEQGDSAMYLCASSPTRVSGSYEQYFGPGTRLTVT.

The chain recombines TRBV7-9 with TRBJ2-2; D may be TRBD1 (6 bases). This CDR3 has 14 residues. Germline V gene lookup returns CDR1 SEHNR and CDR2 FQNEAQ (reference sequence). Trimming stripped 6 bases from V and 2 bases from J, with 10 bases between. CDR3 nucleotides: TGTGCCAGCAGTAGGACAGCTAACACCGGGGAGCTGTTTTTT. Protein: CASSRTANTGELFF.

This clone was picked up one time. The rearrangement uses TRBV14 and TRBJ1-2; 8 bases match TRBD1. The length of the CDR3 is 13 residues. The germline gives CDR1 SGHDN, CDR2 FVKESK. The V gene end was trimmed by 5 bases and the J gene end by 8 bases; junction bases not matched to a gene: 7. CDR3 region: CASSLDRVNGYTF. The CDR3 DNA reads as TGTGCCAGCAGCTTGGACAGGGTGAACGGCTACACCTTC.

V and J are TRBV30 and TRBJ1-2, with 9 positions matching TRBD1. This CDR3 has 14 residues. Looked up from germline, CDR1 is GTSNPN and CDR2 is SVGIG (reference sequence). V shed 2 bases, J shed 2 bases, and the junction held 3 bases outside the gene matches. The chain's CDR3 is CAWSPGQGNYGYTF. The CDR3 DNA reads as TGTGCCTGGAGTCCGGGACAGGGCAACTATGGCTACACCTTC.

The V gene is TRBV7-9, the J gene TRBJ1-5, with 7 bases aligning to TRBD1. Germline CDR1 is SEHNR and CDR2 is FQNEAQ (reference sequence). The CDR3 contains 15 residues. V trimming: 5 bases; J trimming: 6 bases; junction bases outside the gene matches: 10. Written as DNA, the CDR3 is TGTGCCAGCAGCCTAGGTGAGGGGGCGACTCAGCCCCAGCATTTT. Translating gives CASSLGEGATQPQHF.

V is TRBV5-8 and J is TRBJ1-1; D may be TRBD1 (5 bases). Germline V gene data show CDR1 as SGHTS and CDR2 as YDEGEE. V was shortened by 0 bases and J by 5 bases, with 14 bases between the two germline ends. This CDR3 comprises 15 residues. CDR3 in amino acids: CASSLVGRVATEAFF. The CDR3 nucleotides are TGTGCCAGCAGCTTGGTTGGCAGGGTGGCAACTGAAGCTTTCTTT.

CDR3 coding DNA: TGTGCCAGCAGTGAAACCGGGACAGGGGTAAATCAGCCCCAGCATTTT. Its protein is CASSETGTGVNQPQHF. V gene TRBV2 combines with J gene TRBJ1-5, with 10 bases that match TRBD1. V shed 2 bases, J shed 4 bases, and the junction held 5 bases outside the gene matches. In germline, CDR1 is SNHLY, CDR2 FYNNEI. The CDR3 runs 16 residues.

The chain employs TRBV7-8 and TRBJ1-1; 7 nucleotides line up with TRBD1. The CDR3 runs 15 residues. Trimming cost V 5 bases and J 0 bases; bases outside gene matches: 6. CDR1 is SGHVS and CDR2 is FQNEAQ in the germline V gene. In DNA, the CDR3 is TGTGCCAGCAGCCCTAGGGGACAGATGAACACTGAAGCTTTCTTT. This encodes CASSPRGQMNTEAFF.

CDR3 residues: CASSLRLADTYEQYF. The CDR3 DNA reads TGTGCCAGCAGCTTACGACTAGCAGATACCTACGAGCAGTACTTC. V gene TRBV5-5 combines with J gene TRBJ2-7; 7 nucleotides agree with TRBD2. The CDR3 sequence is 15 residues long. Germline assignment: CDR1 SGHKS and CDR2 YYEKEE (reference sequence). Germline trimming cut 2 bases from V and 2 bases from J; bases unmatched to any gene: 7.

This chain links TRBV12-5 with TRBJ2-1; 7 positions match TRBD1. CDR1 is LGHNT and CDR2 is FRNRAP in the germline V gene. This CDR3 is 15 amino acids long. The junction had 8 bases not matched to a gene; V was cut back by 0 bases and J by 9 bases. CDR3 coding DNA: TGTGCTAGTGGTTTGGTACTTTCCCGGACAGGTGAGCAGTTCTTC. Protein: CASGLVLSRTGEQFF.

The chain recombines TRBV5-1 with TRBJ1-2; 7 bases match TRBD1. The CDR3 is 19 amino acids. The J segment lost 4 bases and the V segment lost 5 bases, leaving 23 bases of the junction unmatched. The V gene's germline CDR1 is SGHRS and CDR2 YFSETQ. The CDR3 coding sequence is TGCGCCAGCAGTGGGACCTCCGGAGGCACAGGGGCTTTAGGCTATGGCTACACCTTC. This translates into CASSGTSGGTGALGYGYTF.

This rearrangement joins TRBV18 to TRBJ2-1; 9 nucleotides align to TRBD2. Per germline, CDR1 KGHSH and CDR2 LQKENI. The CDR3 contains 16 residues. J gave up 3 bases and V 3 bases, and 6 bases lay outside the gene matches. The CDR3 loop reads CASSPLSGSDYNEQFF. CDR3 nucleotide sequence: TGTGCCAGCTCACCCCTTAGCGGGAGTGACTACAATGAGCAGTTCTTC.

A note on this clone: Within the sample, other DNA sequences also encode this same CDR3. The J gene is TRBJ2-1, the V gene TRBV25-1; TRBD2 matches 10 bases. Trimming removed 3 bases from V and 5 bases from J; junction bases left unmatched: 7. CDR3 length: 16 residues. From germline, CDR1 is MGHDK and CDR2 SYGVNS. The CDR3 spells CASSEIAGGGNNEQFF. Here the CDR3 DNA reads TGTGCCAGCAGTGAGATAGCGGGAGGCGGTAACAATGAGCAGTTCTTC.